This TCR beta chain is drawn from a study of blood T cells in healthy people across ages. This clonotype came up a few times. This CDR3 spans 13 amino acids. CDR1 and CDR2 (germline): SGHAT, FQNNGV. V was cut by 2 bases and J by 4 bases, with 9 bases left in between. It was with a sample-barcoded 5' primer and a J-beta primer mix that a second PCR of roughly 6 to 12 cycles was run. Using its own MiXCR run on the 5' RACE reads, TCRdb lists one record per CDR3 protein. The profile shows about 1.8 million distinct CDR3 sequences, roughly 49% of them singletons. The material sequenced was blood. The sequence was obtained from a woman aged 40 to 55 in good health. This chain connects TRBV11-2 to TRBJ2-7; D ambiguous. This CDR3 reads CASSLCCGYEQYF. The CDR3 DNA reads TGTGCCAGCAGCTTATGTTGTGGGTACGAGCAGTACTTC.